These 29 T cell receptor beta chains came from one sample sequenced in a study of T-cell reconstitution after alpha-beta-depleted transplantation in children. During its preparation, the TCRbeta library received unique molecular identifiers. From the PCR reads, TCRdb called clonotypes with MiXCR, one entry per CDR3 protein. The sample gives 85,000 to 120,000 distinct CDR3 sequences, 7% to 8% of which show up once; over 15% is in the top ten. Material: PBMCs, obtained before TCRalphabeta/CD19-depleted stem cell transplant. These receptors were taken from a boy between 2 and 10 years old with acute lymphoblastic leukemia, due to receive a stem cell transplant.

The chain is built from TRBV2 and TRBJ2-3, with TRBD1 as a possible D gene (7 bases). Germline CDR1 reads SNHLY; CDR2 reads FYNNEI. The length of the CDR3 is 17 residues. The V and J ends lost 6 bases and 2 bases respectively, with 21 bases between them. This CDR3 reads CASRPQGGMLPTDTQYF. As DNA, the CDR3 is TGTGCCAGCAGACCCCAGGGGGGTATGCTCCCCACAGATACGCAGTATTTT.

This clonotype was counted ten times or more. The chain has TRBV29-1 and TRBJ2-2; D ambiguous. The germline CDR1 and CDR2 sequences are SQVTM and ANQGSEA. This CDR3 comprises 13 residues. The CDR3 spells CSFRFSNTGELFF. In DNA form, the CDR3 reads TGCAGTTTCAGGTTTTCCAACACCGGGGAGCTGTTTTTT.

The chain has TRBV2 and TRBJ2-3; TRBD2 agrees at 14 bases. Germline trimming cut 8 bases from V and 0 bases from J; bases unmatched to any gene: 19. Germline loops: CDR1 SNHLY, CDR2 FYNNEI. This CDR3 region has 21 residues. The chain's CDR3 is CASPQRPPRTSGGPSTDTQYF. The CDR3 DNA sequence: TGTGCCAGCCCCCAACGTCCCCCCCGGACTAGCGGGGGGCCTAGCACAGATACGCAGTATTTT.

This clonotype showed up just a few times. The chain recombines TRBV18 with TRBJ1-2; D is unresolved. The CDR3 sequence is 14 residues long. CDR1 KGHSH and CDR2 LQKENI come from the germline V gene. V shed 2 bases and J shed 0 bases, with 7 bases lying between them. The CDR3 loop reads CASSPGQSNYGYTF. DNA for the CDR3: TGTGCCAGCTCACCAGGCCAGTCTAACTATGGCTACACCTTC.

In its sample, this clonotype was seen many times. This chain uses TRBV12-3 or TRBV12-4 with TRBJ1-1; no reliable D call. The CDR3 extends over 11 amino acids. V was clipped by 8 bases and J by 1 base, with 5 bases between them. In nucleotides, the CDR3 is TGTGCCAGCGGGGAGAACACTGAAGCTTTCTTT. This gives the protein CASGENTEAFF.

This clonotype came up many times. The genes are TRBV9 and TRBJ2-5; no clear D gene. The CDR3 is 17 residues long. Germline CDR1 reads SGDLS; CDR2 reads YYNGEE. Trimming took off 3 bases at V and 4 bases at J, with 22 bases between the two ends. The CDR3 loop is CASSALERSVPGETQYF. The DNA of the CDR3 is TGTGCCAGCAGCGCCCTCGAGCGCTCTGTCCCAGGAGAGACCCAGTACTTC.

This clonotype was recorded at least ten times. This chain links TRBV3-1 with TRBJ1-1, with D perhaps matching TRBD1 (6 bases). The CDR3 length is 14 residues. CDR1 is LGHDT and CDR2 is YNNKEL in the germline V gene (reference sequence). Between the trimmed V and J ends, which lost 7 bases and 1 base, there was a span of 13 bases. The CDR3 bases are TGTGCCAGCAATCACAGGGATTGGAACACTGAAGCTTTCTTT. Translation: CASNHRDWNTEAFF.

Ten or more counts support this clonotype. V gene TRBV11-2 combines with J gene TRBJ2-2; TRBD1 matches 9 bases. V shed 4 bases, J shed 1 base, and the junction held 4 bases outside the gene matches. CDR3 length: 16 residues. The V gene's germline CDR1 is SGHAT and CDR2 FQNNGV. The CDR3 DNA sequence: TGTGCCAGCAGCTCCGGGACAGGGTGGAACACCGGGGAGCTGTTTTTT. This encodes CASSSGTGWNTGELFF.

In its sample, this clonotype was seen many times. This chain joins TRBV12-3 or TRBV12-4 and TRBJ2-2; D not resolved. The CDR3 covers 14 residues. Trimming stripped 6 bases from V and 9 bases from J, with 17 bases between. CDR3 amino acids: CASSALVESRELFF. CDR3 nucleotide sequence: TGTGCCAGCAGCGCTCTTGTGGAGTCCAGGGAGCTGTTTTTT.

This clonotype was recorded many times. This sequence joins TRBV5-1 and TRBJ1-1; D perhaps matches TRBD1 (6 bases). The CDR3 is 14 amino acids. Germline CDR1 and CDR2: SGHRS and YFSETQ. Trimming stripped 2 bases from V and 4 bases from J, with 12 bases between. The DNA for the CDR3 is TGCGCCAGCAGCTTACGGGGGCTGGGCACTGAAGCTTTCTTT. This gives the protein CASSLRGLGTEAFF. Based on the CDR3 plus reference TRBV5-1 and TRBJ1-1, the full variable domain is KAGVTQTPRYLIKTRGQQVTLSCSPISGHRSVSWYQQTPGQGLQFLFEYFSETQRNKGNFPGRFSGRQFSNSRSEMNVSTLELGDSALYLCASSLRGLGTEAFFGQGTRLTVV.

This clonotype was observed at least ten times. The rearrangement joins TRBV6-2 or TRBV6-3 to TRBJ2-2; D gene uncertain. Germline V gene lookup returns CDR1 MNHEY and CDR2 SVGEGT. The CDR3 loop spans 13 amino acids. Trimming removed 6 bases at V and 7 bases at J, with 12 bases between. The CDR3 sequence is CASSLLADGELFF. CDR3 DNA sequence: TGTGCCAGCAGCCTGCTTGCTGACGGGGAGCTGTTTTTT.

This clonotype was observed a handful of times. The CDR3, as DNA: TGTGCCAGCAGGGGACGGAAACGATATGGCTACACCTTC. It yields the protein CASRGRKRYGYTF. The gene calls are TRBV6-5 and TRBJ1-2; D possibly corresponds to TRBD1 (5 bases). The CDR3 length is 13 residues. V lost 6 bases to trimming and J lost 5 bases, with 13 bases between them. Germline CDR1 is MNHEY and CDR2 is SVGAGI.

This chain joins TRBV6-6 and TRBJ2-1, with a weak D call TRBD2 (5 bases). Per germline, CDR1 MNHNY and CDR2 SVGAGI (reference sequence). V dropped 7 bases and J dropped 7 bases, with 14 bases sitting between them. The CDR3 sequence is 13 residues long. CDR3 sequence reads: CASKGSARNEQFF. The CDR3 bases are TGTGCCAGCAAGGGTAGCGCTAGAAATGAGCAGTTCTTC.

The V and J genes are TRBV6-4 and TRBJ2-1, with 9 bases aligning to TRBD2. The V gene's germline CDR1 is MRHNA and CDR2 SNTAGT. The CDR3 has 16 amino acids. The V gene end was trimmed by 2 bases and the J gene end by 9 bases; junction bases not matched to a gene: 11. The CDR3 nucleotides read TGTGCCAGCAGTGACGGGGCGGGGGGGCCGGTCGGTGAGCAGTTCTTC. Residues: CASSDGAGGPVGEQFF.

This clonotype was seen ten or more times. This sequence joins TRBV20-1 and TRBJ2-7, with D possibly TRBD2 on 5 matching bases. V was trimmed by 3 bases and J by 0 bases, leaving 9 bases between them. Germline loops: CDR1 DFQATT, CDR2 SNEGSKA (reference sequence). The CDR3 covers 13 residues. In nucleotides, the CDR3 is TGCAGTGCTAGCGACGGGGTCTCCTACGAGCAGTACTTC. Protein: CSASDGVSYEQYF.

The rearrangement joins TRBV18 to TRBJ2-1; 9 nucleotides align to TRBD2. CDR1 KGHSH and CDR2 LQKENI come from the germline V gene. With V trimmed by 2 bases and J by 2 bases, 7 bases remained unmatched. CDR3 length equals 17 residues. CDR3 residues: CASSPRTGGGAYNEQFF. CDR3 in DNA: TGTGCCAGCTCACCAAGGACTGGCGGGGGGGCCTACAATGAGCAGTTCTTC.

This clonotype was seen many times. This chain connects TRBV6-2 or TRBV6-3 to TRBJ1-4; D is unresolved. V was pared by 6 bases and J by 2 bases, with 10 bases between. The CDR3 length is 14 residues. From germline, CDR1 is MNHEY and CDR2 SVGEGT. The CDR3 is CASRPAGTNEKLFF. The CDR3 region has the DNA TGTGCCAGCAGGCCGGCCGGGACTAATGAAAAACTGTTTTTT.

Only a few counts were recorded for this clonotype. The rearrangement joins TRBV7-8 to TRBJ2-2; D gene ambiguous. Looked up from germline, CDR1 is SGHVS and CDR2 is FQNEAQ. The germline V and J ends were trimmed by 4 bases and 0 bases, with 6 bases remaining between them. The CDR3 is 14 amino acids. The CDR3 is CASSSGPNTGELFF. The DNA of the CDR3 is TGTGCCAGCAGCTCCGGGCCGAACACCGGGGAGCTGTTTTTT.

This clonotype turned up a few times. The CDR3 DNA sequence: TGTGCCAGCAGCCAAGTTAGTGGGGACAATGAGCAGTTCTTC. As protein: CASSQVSGDNEQFF. The V call is TRBV4-2, the J call TRBJ2-1; D unclear. The V gene lost 1 base and the J gene lost 5 bases, with 9 bases spanning the gap. Germline CDR1 LGHNA, CDR2 YNFKEQ. The CDR3 is made up of 14 amino acids.

This clonotype was recorded many times. The J gene is TRBJ1-5, the V gene TRBV7-9; D uncertain. The CDR3 sequence is 15 residues long. The V end was cut by 1 base, the J end by 0 bases, with 7 bases between. The germline V gene encodes CDR1 SEHNR and CDR2 FQNEAQ (reference sequence). CDR3 nucleotide sequence: TGTGCCAGCAGCTTAGGGTGGGATAGCAATCAGCCCCAGCATTTT. It specifies CASSLGWDSNQPQHF.

This clonotype has at least ten counts. The rearrangement links TRBV28 to TRBJ1-1; no definite D call. CDR1 MDHEN and CDR2 SYDVKM come from the germline V gene. V was shortened by 4 bases and J by 1 base, with 7 bases between the two germline ends. The CDR3 totals 13 residues. The CDR3 is CASSYRGNTEAFF. The CDR3 DNA is TGTGCCAGCAGTTATCGTGGGAACACTGAAGCTTTCTTT.

This clonotype was seen more than once but under ten times. The V call is TRBV20-1, the J call TRBJ2-7; 13 bases fit TRBD2. Germline loops: CDR1 DFQATT, CDR2 SNEGSKA (reference sequence). Trimming at V came to 6 bases and at J to 2 bases, leaving 10 bases not matched to a gene. The CDR3 contains 16 residues. The CDR3 region is CSAGTSGALTTYEQYF. The CDR3 DNA reads as TGCAGTGCGGGGACTAGCGGGGCACTGACTACCTACGAGCAGTACTTC.

In this sample, this clonotype turned up a few times. J is TRBJ1-5 and V is TRBV20-1; a possible D gene is TRBD1 (5 bases). The germline gives CDR1 DFQATT, CDR2 SNEGSKA (reference sequence). This CDR3 contains 17 residues. Trimming pared 6 bases from V and 1 base from J, leaving 22 bases between. CDR3 sequence reads: CSATTGTSRRSNQPQHF. CDR3 sequence (DNA): TGCAGTGCCACAACGGGGACTTCCCGACGGAGCAATCAGCCCCAGCATTTT.

The chain uses TRBV7-2 and TRBJ2-7; 11 bases fit TRBD1. CDR3 length equals 16 residues. Trimming at V came to 3 bases and at J to 4 bases, leaving 8 bases not matched to a gene. Germline lookup yields CDR1 SGHTA and CDR2 FQGNSA. The CDR3 region is CASSLAPGQGEYEQYF. The CDR3 DNA sequence: TGTGCCAGCAGCTTGGCCCCGGGACAGGGGGAGTACGAGCAGTACTTC.

This clonotype came up many times. The genes are TRBV20-1 and TRBJ1-2; 8 bases are shared with TRBD1. Germline CDR1 DFQATT, CDR2 SNEGSKA (reference sequence). The CDR3 covers 13 residues. The V gene end was trimmed by 6 bases and the J gene end by 2 bases; junction bases not matched to a gene: 5. The chain's CDR3 is CSAVDRANYGYTF. DNA of the CDR3: TGCAGTGCAGTGGACAGGGCGAACTATGGCTACACCTTC.

The chain combines TRBV12-3 or TRBV12-4 with TRBJ1-3, with unresolved D. The CDR3 loop spans 16 amino acids. Deletions cut 6 bases from V and 0 bases from J, with 15 bases between. The CDR3 protein is CASSVSGVTSGNTIYF. The DNA of the CDR3 is TGTGCCAGCAGCGTATCCGGTGTAACCTCTGGAAACACCATATATTTT.

The rearrangement links TRBV25-1 to TRBJ1-2; 7 nucleotides line up with TRBD1. V was pared by 2 bases and J by 4 bases, with 4 bases of the junction left unmatched. The CDR3 length is 14 residues. From germline, CDR1 is MGHDK and CDR2 SYGVNS. The CDR3 bases are TGTGCCAGCAGTGAACCGGGACAGTTCTATGGCTACACCTTC. Translating gives CASSEPGQFYGYTF.

This clonotype was recorded a few times. The chain couples TRBV6-2 or TRBV6-3 to TRBJ2-3, with TRBD2 as a possible D gene (7 bases). V was clipped by 2 bases and J by 4 bases, with 16 bases between them. This CDR3 has 16 residues. The V gene's germline CDR1 is MNHEY and CDR2 SVGEGT. CDR3 residues: CASSYPRGAGADTQYF. Here the CDR3 DNA reads TGTGCCAGCAGTTACCCACGGGGGGCAGGAGCAGATACGCAGTATTTT.

This clonotype showed up many times. V usage is TRBV29-1 and J usage is TRBJ2-6; 8 bases are shared with TRBD1. The CDR3 covers 17 residues. J lost 0 bases, V lost 6 bases, and 10 bases had no gene match. CDR1 and CDR2 from the germline V gene are SQVTM and ANQGSEA. The CDR3, as DNA: TGCAGCGTCGTGGACAGGGTAAGGGCCTCTGGGGCCAACGTCCTGACTTTC. Its translation is CSVVDRVRASGANVLTF.